A single sample is the source of the 4 T cell receptor beta chains below, sequenced in a study of shared clonotypes between healthy human individuals. Assay used: immunoSEQ multiplex PCR; TCRdb lists only in-frame clones, some missing. The sample carries millions of clones, around nine tenths recorded once. Input material: naive CD4+ T cells sorted from blood. Subset noted: CD45RA+ positively selected. The receptor source for this set is a man aged 18 to 30 in good health.

The chain recombines TRBV28 with TRBJ2-1; D gene uncertain. The germline V gene encodes CDR1 MDHEN and CDR2 SYDVKM. The CDR3 has 14 amino acids. V was pared by 8 bases and J by 7 bases, with 18 bases between. The CDR3 loop reads CASLSRVSRNEQFF. CDR3 coding DNA: TGTGCCAGCCTATCTAGGGTTTCCCGAAATGAGCAGTTCTTC.

V usage is TRBV7-9 and J usage is TRBJ1-1, with D unresolved. CDR3 length: 14 amino acids. The V and J ends lost 0 bases and 1 base respectively, with 6 bases between them. Germline CDR1 and CDR2: SEHNR and FQNEAQ (reference sequence). The CDR3 loop reads CASSLAGKNTEAFF. The CDR3 DNA sequence: TGTGCCAGCAGCTTAGCTGGGAAGAACACTGAAGCTTTCTTT.

The gene calls are TRBV2 and TRBJ2-1, with 8 bases matching TRBD2. Trimming removed 1 base from V and 9 bases from J; junction bases left unmatched: 5. Germline values: CDR1 SNHLY, CDR2 FYNNEI. The CDR3 is 14 amino acids. The CDR3 spells CASSEGGGLVEQFF. CDR3 sequence (DNA): TGTGCCAGCAGTGAAGGCGGGGGGCTTGTTGAGCAGTTCTTC. Full variable domain (missing parts from reference TRBV2 and TRBJ2-1): EPEVTQTPSHQVTQMGQEVILRCVPISNHLYFYWYRQILGQKVEFLVSFYNNEISEKSEIFDDQFSVERPDGSNFTLKIRSTKLEDSAMYFCASSEGGGLVEQFFGPGTRLTVL.

The chain couples TRBV7-2 to TRBJ1-2, with D uncertain. This CDR3 has 17 amino acids. Trimming took 2 bases from V and 3 from J, leaving 19 bases between them. The germline V gene has CDR1 SGHTA and CDR2 FQGNSA. The CDR3 nucleotides read TGTGCCAGCAGCTTAAGAAGCCGTTCGAAGGGCCACTATGGCTACACCTTC. This sequence encodes CASSLRSRSKGHYGYTF.